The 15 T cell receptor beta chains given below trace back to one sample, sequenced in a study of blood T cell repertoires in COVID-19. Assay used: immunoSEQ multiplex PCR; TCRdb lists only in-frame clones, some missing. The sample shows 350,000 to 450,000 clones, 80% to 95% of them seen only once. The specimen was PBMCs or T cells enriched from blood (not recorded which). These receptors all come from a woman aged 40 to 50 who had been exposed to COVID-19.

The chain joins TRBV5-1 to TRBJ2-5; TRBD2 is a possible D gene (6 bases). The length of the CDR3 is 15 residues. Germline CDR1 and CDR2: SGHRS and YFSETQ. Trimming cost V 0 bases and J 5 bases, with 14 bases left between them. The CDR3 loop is CASSLAAGGHETQYF. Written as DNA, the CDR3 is TGCGCCAGCAGCTTGGCCGCCGGAGGGCACGAGACCCAGTACTTC.

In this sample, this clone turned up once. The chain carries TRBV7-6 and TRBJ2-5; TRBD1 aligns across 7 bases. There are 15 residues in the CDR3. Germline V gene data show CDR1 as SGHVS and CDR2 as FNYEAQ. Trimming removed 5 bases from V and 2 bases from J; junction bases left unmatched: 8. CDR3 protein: CASSPLGGQQETQYF. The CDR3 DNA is TGTGCCAGCAGCCCGCTTGGGGGACAGCAAGAGACCCAGTACTTC.

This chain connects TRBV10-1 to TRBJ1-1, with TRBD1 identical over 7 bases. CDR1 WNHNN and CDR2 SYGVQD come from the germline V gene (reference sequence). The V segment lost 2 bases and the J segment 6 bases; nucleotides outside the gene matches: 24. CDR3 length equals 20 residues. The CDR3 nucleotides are TGCGCCAGCAGTGAGAGTCTACGGCAGGGGGACCTAACAGGGGAGCCTGAAGCTTTCTTT. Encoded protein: CASSESLRQGDLTGEPEAFF.

CDR3 bases: TGTGCCAGCAGCTTCCCCGCGAGGGGGGGAGAGACCCAGTACTTC. This sequence encodes CASSFPARGGETQYF. J is TRBJ2-5 and V is TRBV5-6; D possibly corresponds to TRBD2 (7 bases). The CDR3 length is 15 residues. The V end was cut by 2 bases, the J end by 4 bases, with 15 bases between. Germline lookup yields CDR1 SGHDT and CDR2 YYEEEE. Variable domain in full (rest from reference TRBV5-6 and TRBJ2-5): DAGVTQSPTHLIKTRGQQVTLRCSPKSGHDTVSWYQQALGQGPQFIFQYYEEEERQRGNFPDRFSGHQFPNYSSELNVNALLLGDSALYLCASSFPARGGETQYFGPGTRLLVL.

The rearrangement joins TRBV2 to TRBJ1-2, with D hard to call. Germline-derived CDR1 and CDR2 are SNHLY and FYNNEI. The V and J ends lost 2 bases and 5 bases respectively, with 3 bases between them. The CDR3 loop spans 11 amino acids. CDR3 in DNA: TGTGCCAGCAGTGAACAGTATGGCTACACCTTC. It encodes CASSEQYGYTF.

CDR3 sequence (DNA): TGTGCCTGGAGCTTCGCCGGGACAGGGGGCGGGGAGCAGTACTTC. Protein product: CAWSFAGTGGGEQYF. The chain recombines TRBV30 with TRBJ2-7; TRBD1 matches at 12 bases. The CDR3 is 15 residues long. CDR1 is GTSNPN and CDR2 is SVGIG in the germline V gene (reference sequence). J lost 7 bases, V lost 3 bases, and 10 bases had no gene match.

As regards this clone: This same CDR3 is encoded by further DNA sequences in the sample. The CDR3, as DNA: TGCAGCGTTGGGGACAGTCCCCTTTGGGGCTACACCTTC. Translating it yields CSVGDSPLWGYTF. The rearrangement uses TRBV29-1 and TRBJ1-2, with 7 bases matching TRBD1. The germline gives CDR1 SQVTM, CDR2 ANQGSEA. Trimming at V came to 4 bases and at J to 8 bases, leaving 10 bases not matched to a gene. This CDR3 region has 13 residues.

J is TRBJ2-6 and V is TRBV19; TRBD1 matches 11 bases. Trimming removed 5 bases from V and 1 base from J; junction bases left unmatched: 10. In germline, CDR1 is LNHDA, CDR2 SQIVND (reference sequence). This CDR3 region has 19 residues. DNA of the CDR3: TGTGCCAGTAGTCTCTTCGGACAGGGGGCGGGTTCTGGGGCCAACGTCCTGACTTTC. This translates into CASSLFGQGAGSGANVLTF.

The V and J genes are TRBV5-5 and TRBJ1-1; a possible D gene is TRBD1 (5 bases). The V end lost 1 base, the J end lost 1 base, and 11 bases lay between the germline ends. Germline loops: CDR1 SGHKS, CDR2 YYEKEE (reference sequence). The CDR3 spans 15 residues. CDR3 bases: TGTGCCAGCAGCTTGTCGGGACTGCCGAACACTGAAGCTTTCTTT. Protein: CASSLSGLPNTEAFF.

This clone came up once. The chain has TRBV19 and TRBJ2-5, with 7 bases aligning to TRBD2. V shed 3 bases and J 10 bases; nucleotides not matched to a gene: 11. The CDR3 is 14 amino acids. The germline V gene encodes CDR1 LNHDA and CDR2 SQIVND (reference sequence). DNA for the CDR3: TGTGCCAGTAGTATGGCTCAGGGTGGGGGGGACCAGTACTTC. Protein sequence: CASSMAQGGGDQYF.

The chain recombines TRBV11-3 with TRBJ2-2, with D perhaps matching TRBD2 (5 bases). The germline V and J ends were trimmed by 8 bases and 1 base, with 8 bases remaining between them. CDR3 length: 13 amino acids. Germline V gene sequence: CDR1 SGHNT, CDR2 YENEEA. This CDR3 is CASRDGNTGELFF. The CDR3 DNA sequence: TGTGCCAGCCGGGATGGGAACACCGGGGAGCTGTTTTTT.

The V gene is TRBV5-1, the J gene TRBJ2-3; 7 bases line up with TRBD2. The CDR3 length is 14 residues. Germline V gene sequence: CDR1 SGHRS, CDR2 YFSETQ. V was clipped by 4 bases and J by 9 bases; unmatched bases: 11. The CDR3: CASSPGGSESTQYF. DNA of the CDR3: TGCGCCAGCAGCCCTGGCGGGAGTGAGTCAACGCAGTATTTT.

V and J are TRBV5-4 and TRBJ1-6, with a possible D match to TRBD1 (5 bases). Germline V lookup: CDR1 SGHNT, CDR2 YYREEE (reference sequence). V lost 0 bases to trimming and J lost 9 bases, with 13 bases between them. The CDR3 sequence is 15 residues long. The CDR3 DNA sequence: TGTGCCAGCAGCTTGGCCGTGGGGCAAGGTTCACCCCTCCACTTT. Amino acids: CASSLAVGQGSPLHF. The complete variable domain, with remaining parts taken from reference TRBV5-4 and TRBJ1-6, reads ETGVTQSPTHLIKTRGQQVTLRCSSQSGHNTVSWYQQALGQGPQFIFQYYREEENGRGNFPPRFSGLQFPNYSSELNVNALELDDSALYLCASSLAVGQGSPLHFGNGTRLTVT.

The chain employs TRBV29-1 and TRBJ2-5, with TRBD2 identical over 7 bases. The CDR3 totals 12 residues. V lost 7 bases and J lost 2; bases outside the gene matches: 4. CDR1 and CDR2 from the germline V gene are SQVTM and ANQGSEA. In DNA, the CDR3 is TGCAGCGCTCGGACTAGTCAAGAGACCCAGTACTTC. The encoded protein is CSARTSQETQYF.

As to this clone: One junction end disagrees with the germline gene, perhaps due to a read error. CDR3 residues: CASSLVGGQGSALF. In nucleotides, the CDR3 is TGTGCCAGCAGCTTAGTTGGGGGCCAGGGGTCGGCCCTATTT. The J gene is TRBJ1-1, the V gene TRBV7-9; D perhaps matches TRBD1 (6 bases). Germline-derived CDR1 and CDR2 are SEHNR and FQNEAQ (reference sequence). The length of the CDR3 is 14 residues.